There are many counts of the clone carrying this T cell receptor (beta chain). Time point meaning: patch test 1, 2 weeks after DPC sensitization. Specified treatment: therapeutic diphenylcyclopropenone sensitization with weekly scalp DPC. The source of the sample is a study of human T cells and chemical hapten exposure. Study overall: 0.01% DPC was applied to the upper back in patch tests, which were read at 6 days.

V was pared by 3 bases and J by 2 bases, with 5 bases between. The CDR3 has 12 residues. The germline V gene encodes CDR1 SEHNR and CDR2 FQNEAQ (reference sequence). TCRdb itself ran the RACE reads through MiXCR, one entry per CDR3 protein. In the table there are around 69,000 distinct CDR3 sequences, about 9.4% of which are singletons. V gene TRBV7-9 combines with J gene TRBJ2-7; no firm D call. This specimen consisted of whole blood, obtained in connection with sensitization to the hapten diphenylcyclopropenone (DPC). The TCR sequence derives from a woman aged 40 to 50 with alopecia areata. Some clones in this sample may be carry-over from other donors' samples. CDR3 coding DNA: TGTGCCAGCAGCTTGGGGACCTACGAGCAGTACTTC. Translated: CASSLGTYEQYF.